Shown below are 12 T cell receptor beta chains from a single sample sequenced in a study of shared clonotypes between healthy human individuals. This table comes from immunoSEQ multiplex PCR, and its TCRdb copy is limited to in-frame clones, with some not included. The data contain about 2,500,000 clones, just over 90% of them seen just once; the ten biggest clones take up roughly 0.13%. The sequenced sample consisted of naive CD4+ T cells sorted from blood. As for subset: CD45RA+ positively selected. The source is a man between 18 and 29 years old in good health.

The CDR3: CASRDRRGPDSPLHF. CDR3 sequence (DNA): TGTGCCAGCAGGGATCGGAGGGGGCCGGATTCACCCCTCCACTTT. The V gene is TRBV6-4, the J gene TRBJ1-6; 7 bases line up with TRBD1. The ends lost 6 bases at V and 8 bases at J; junction bases unmatched: 10. The CDR3 length is 15 residues. Germline V gene data show CDR1 as MRHNA and CDR2 as SNTAGT.

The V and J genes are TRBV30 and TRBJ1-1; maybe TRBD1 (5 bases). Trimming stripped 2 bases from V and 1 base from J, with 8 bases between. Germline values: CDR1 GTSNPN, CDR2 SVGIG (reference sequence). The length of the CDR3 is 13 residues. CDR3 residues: CAWSWDGNTEAFF. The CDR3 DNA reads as TGTGCCTGGAGTTGGGACGGGAACACTGAAGCTTTCTTT.

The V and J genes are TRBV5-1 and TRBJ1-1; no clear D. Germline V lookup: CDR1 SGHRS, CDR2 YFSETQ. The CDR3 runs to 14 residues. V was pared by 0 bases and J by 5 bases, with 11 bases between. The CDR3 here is CASSLGAAGTEAFF. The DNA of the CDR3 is TGCGCCAGCAGCTTGGGGGCAGCAGGAACTGAAGCTTTCTTT. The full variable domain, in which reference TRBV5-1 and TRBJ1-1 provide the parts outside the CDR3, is KAGVTQTPRYLIKTRGQQVTLSCSPISGHRSVSWYQQTPGQGLQFLFEYFSETQRNKGNFPGRFSGRQFSNSRSEMNVSTLELGDSALYLCASSLGAAGTEAFFGQGTRLTVV.

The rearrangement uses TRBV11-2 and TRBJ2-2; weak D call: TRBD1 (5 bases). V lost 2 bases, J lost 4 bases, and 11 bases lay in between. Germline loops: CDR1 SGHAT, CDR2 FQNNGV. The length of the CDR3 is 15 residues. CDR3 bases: TGTGCCAGCAGCTTATTTGGGGCTGGCACCGGGGAGCTGTTTTTT. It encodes CASSLFGAGTGELFF.

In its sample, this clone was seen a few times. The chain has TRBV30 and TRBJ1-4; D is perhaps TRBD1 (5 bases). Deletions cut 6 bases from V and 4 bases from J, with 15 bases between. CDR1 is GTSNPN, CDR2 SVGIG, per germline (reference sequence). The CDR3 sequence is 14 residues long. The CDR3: CACNVGRGNEKLFF. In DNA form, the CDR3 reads TGTGCCTGCAATGTCGGGAGGGGTAATGAAAAACTGTTTTTT.

The CDR3 loop is CASSLEGLGDGELFF. CDR3 nucleotides: TGCGCCAGCAGCTTGGAAGGGCTAGGGGACGGGGAGCTGTTTTTT. The chain recombines TRBV5-1 with TRBJ2-2, with a tentative D call TRBD1 (5 bases). Per germline, CDR1 SGHRS and CDR2 YFSETQ. Trimming pared 0 bases from V and 7 bases from J, leaving 13 bases between. The CDR3 has 15 residues.

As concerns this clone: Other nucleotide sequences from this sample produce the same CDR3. CDR3 in amino acids: CASSLGLAGGPYNEQFF. The CDR3 nucleotides read TGCGCCAGCAGCTTGGGTCTAGCGGGGGGTCCCTACAATGAGCAGTTCTTC. V is TRBV5-1 and J is TRBJ2-1, with 11 bases matching TRBD2. CDR3 size: 17 residues. CDR1 and CDR2 (germline): SGHRS, YFSETQ. Trimming removed 0 bases from V and 2 bases from J; junction bases left unmatched: 4.

The CDR3, as DNA: TGCGCCAGCCGAGTACAGGGGATCGGCACAGATACGCAGTATTTT. Its translation: CASRVQGIGTDTQYF. The rearrangement joins TRBV4-1 to TRBJ2-3, with TRBD1 identical over 7 bases. Per germline, CDR1 MGHRA and CDR2 YSYEKL. The V gene end was trimmed by 8 bases and the J gene end by 1 base; junction bases not matched to a gene: 9. The CDR3 consists of 15 residues.

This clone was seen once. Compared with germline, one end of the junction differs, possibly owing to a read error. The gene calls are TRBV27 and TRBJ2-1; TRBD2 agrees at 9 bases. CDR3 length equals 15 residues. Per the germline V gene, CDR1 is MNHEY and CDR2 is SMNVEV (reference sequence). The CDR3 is CASSPGTSSSNEQFF. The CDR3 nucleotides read TGTGCCAGCAGCCCCGGGACTAGCTCCTCCAATGAGCAGTTCTTC.

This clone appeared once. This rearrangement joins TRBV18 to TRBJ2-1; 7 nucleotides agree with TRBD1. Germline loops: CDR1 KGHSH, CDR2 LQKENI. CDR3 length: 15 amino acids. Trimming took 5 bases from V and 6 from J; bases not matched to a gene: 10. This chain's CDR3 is CASSALQGPLNEQFF. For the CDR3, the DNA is TGTGCCAGCTCAGCACTACAGGGGCCCCTCAATGAGCAGTTCTTC.

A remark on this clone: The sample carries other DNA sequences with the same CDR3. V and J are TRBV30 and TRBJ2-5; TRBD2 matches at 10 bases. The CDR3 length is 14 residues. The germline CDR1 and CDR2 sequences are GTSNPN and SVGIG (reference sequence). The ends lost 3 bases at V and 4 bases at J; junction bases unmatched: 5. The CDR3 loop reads CAWSAGLAAETQYF. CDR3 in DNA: TGTGCCTGGAGCGCCGGACTAGCGGCAGAGACCCAGTACTTC.

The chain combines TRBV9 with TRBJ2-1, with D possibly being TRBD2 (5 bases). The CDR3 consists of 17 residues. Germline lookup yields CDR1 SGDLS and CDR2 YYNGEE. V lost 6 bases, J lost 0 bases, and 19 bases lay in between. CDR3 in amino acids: CASTAMGVPSSYNEQFF. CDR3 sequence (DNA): TGTGCCAGCACCGCTATGGGAGTTCCGAGCTCCTACAATGAGCAGTTCTTC.